Listed below are T cell receptor beta chains from one sample, sequenced in a study of T cell responses to AZD1222 COVID-19 vaccine. Some clones are missing from TCRdb's copy, which holds only in-frame ones; the method was immunoSEQ multiplex PCR. The sample holds approximately 74,000 clones, roughly 89% seen once. Sequencing used peripheral blood, obtained on day 0 of AZD1222 vaccination. These TCRs come from an adult in good health. Both conserved end residues are part of each CDR3. Fields, in order: V gene, clone size, CDR3 protein. Clone size is stated in some rows and not others, as once, few, many or a class when expanded.

TRBV7-6	NA	CASSLALLAGVSRDTQYF
TRBV9	NA	CASSVDAGSNQPQHF
TRBV21-1	once	CASSKRGISNTEAFF
TRBV29-1	once	CSVKDGLGLGSSYEQYF
TRBV6-6	NA	CASSLHRGTNQETQYF
TRBV6-5	NA	CASSFTGNTEAFF
TRBV28	NA	CASSLASGGAGETQYF
TRBV5-6	NA	CASSLGLAGEETQYF
TRBV14	NA	CASSLRGGQTGELFF
TRBV10-2	NA	CASSVISGNTIYF
TRBV7-9	NA	CASSPWDRNYGYTF
TRBV5-1	NA	CASNPGPGQNYNEQFF
TRBV5-4	NA	CASSLPGRGDQPQHF
TRBV11-3	NA	CASSLETGEAFF
TRBV3-1/TRBV3-2	few	CASRPTGWNTDTQYF
TRBV5-6	NA	CASTGYGERGGYTF
TRBV7-9	once	CASSLNRGTDYEQYF
TRBV6-2/TRBV6-3	NA	CASSHIRDMWNEQFF
TRBV6-2/TRBV6-3	NA	CASSYGGSTGELFF
TRBV20-1	NA	CSAARVEKLFF
TRBV28	NA	CASSPKTVFSGNTIYF
TRBV19	NA	CASRGRGPREYYEQYF
TRBV11-2	NA	CASSFSLSTDTQYF
TRBV7-3	NA	CASSLEPGIVYEQYF
TRBV7-3	NA	CASSLRGILNTEAFF
TRBV10-3	NA	CAISVVPIEDGNTIYF
TRBV7-2	NA	CASSQSSDRINTGELFF
TRBV9	NA	CASSESGQGTGELFF
TRBV28	NA	CASSSGGYTEAFF
TRBV6-1	NA	CASSELILVGELFF
TRBV28	NA	CASSEITTEAFF
TRBV27	once	CASSPTPGDRGKLFF
TRBV11-2	NA	CASSPEREGYEQYF
TRBV7-2	once	CASSQTHRGLEETQYF
TRBV2	NA	CASSVKPASNQPQHF
TRBV3-1/TRBV3-2	NA	CASSLGMGGTEAFF
TRBV9	NA	CASSPRMGENTEAFF
TRBV5-4	few	CASSLGQGLDGYTF
TRBV5-1	few	CASKRSDRGDTEAFF
TRBV28	NA	CAGKGTNNEQFF
TRBV29-1	NA	CSVRQGSYEQYF
TRBV9	NA	CASSVVEGVGTEAFF
TRBV7-2	few	CASSWTGRTGELFF
TRBV4-1	NA	CASSQDRGHYGYTF
TRBV28	NA	CASRFDSATNEKLFF
TRBV5-5	NA	CASSLTGVTEAFF
TRBV11-2	few	CASSLAQGGNSPLHF
TRBV7-9	once	CASSLRSSEAFF
TRBV28	once	CASTLAGGDYEQYF
TRBV11-2	few	CASSLESGSGANVLTF
TRBV7-8	NA	CASSPGVSYYGYTF
TRBV10-2	NA	CASSESSGGAFYNEQFF
TRBV6-4	NA	CASSEGSTGELFF
TRBV5-4	NA	CASSPGQGREYGYTF